The next 27 T cell receptor beta chains were all read from a single sample in a study of T cells in localized non-small cell lung cancer. The repertoire was sequenced with immunoSEQ multiplex PCR; TCRdb's copy has only in-frame clones and lacks some. The sample has about 79,000 clones, 84% seen once. Sample: peripheral blood, taken before any cancer treatment. These receptors originate from an older female donor with stage I lung adenocarcinoma.

The J gene is TRBJ2-2, the V gene TRBV15; D might be TRBD1 or TRBD2, each matching 5 bases. CDR3 size: 15 residues. Germline CDR1 and CDR2: LNHNV and YYDKDF (reference sequence). V gave up 1 base and J gave up 5 bases, with 11 bases separating them. As DNA, the CDR3 is TGTGCCACCAGCAGAGCCCAGAGGGGAACCGGGGAGCTGTTTTTT. It specifies CATSRAQRGTGELFF. Variable domain in full (rest from reference TRBV15 and TRBJ2-2): DAMVIQNPRYQVTQFGKPVTLSCSQTLNHNVMYWYQQKSSQAPKLLFHYYDKDFNNEADTPDNFQSRRPNTSFCFLDIRSPGLGDTAMYLCATSRAQRGTGELFFGEGSRLTVL.

J is TRBJ2-7 and V is TRBV5-6; D may be TRBD1 (5 bases). CDR1 and CDR2 (germline): SGHDT, YYEEEE. The V and J ends lost 0 bases and 3 bases respectively, with 7 bases between them. This CDR3 is 13 amino acids long. The CDR3 DNA sequence: TGTGCCAGCAGCTTGGGACAGCGCTACGAGCAGTACTTC. Protein sequence: CASSLGQRYEQYF.

This chain uses TRBV5-5 with TRBJ1-3; D ambiguous. Germline loops: CDR1 SGHKS, CDR2 YYEKEE (reference sequence). The CDR3 spans 16 residues. Trimming took off 4 bases at V and 0 bases at J, with 14 bases between the two ends. CDR3 amino acids: CASSVSSRGSGNTIYF. The DNA of the CDR3 is TGTGCCAGCAGCGTTTCTTCCCGGGGCTCTGGAAACACCATATATTTT.

V gene TRBV11-2 combines with J gene TRBJ2-7; D may match TRBD1 or TRBD2 (6 bases each). Germline CDR1 SGHAT, CDR2 FQNNGV. There are 17 residues in the CDR3. Trimming cost V 5 bases and J 5 bases, with 25 bases left between them. For the CDR3, the DNA is TGTGCCAGCAGCCTGCCCGGGGGCCTCCAAGCCGGTCACGAGCAGTACTTC. Translating gives CASSLPGGLQAGHEQYF.

Comment on this clone: Within the sample, other DNA sequences also encode this same CDR3. The chain couples TRBV5-4 to TRBJ2-4; 12 bases agree with TRBD2. With 0 bases clipped from V and 5 bases from J, the junction kept 3 bases outside the gene matches. This CDR3 has 16 residues. Looked up from germline, CDR1 is SGHNT and CDR2 is YYREEE (reference sequence). DNA for the CDR3: TGTGCCAGCAGCTTGGGACTAGCGGGAGCGGAAAACATTCAGTACTTC. Its translation is CASSLGLAGAENIQYF.

The V gene is TRBV10-3, the J gene TRBJ1-5; D possibly corresponds to TRBD1 (6 bases). This CDR3 is built from 15 residues. Trimming stripped 6 bases from V and 7 bases from J, with 19 bases between. Germline V gene sequence: CDR1 ENHRY, CDR2 SYGVKD. CDR3 sequence (DNA): TGTGCCATCAGCGGAGACGACAGGACTTTCCAGCCCCAGCATTTT. It yields the protein CAISGDDRTFQPQHF.

V is TRBV19 and J is TRBJ1-1; 7 bases line up with TRBD1. This CDR3 is built from 19 residues. Germline-derived CDR1 and CDR2 are LNHDA and SQIVND (reference sequence). J was trimmed by 0 bases and V by 3 bases; bases with no gene match: 16. The CDR3 spells CASSITSGTVPFLNTEAFF. Here the CDR3 DNA reads TGTGCCAGTAGTATCACATCCGGGACAGTTCCCTTCTTGAACACTGAAGCTTTCTTT.

This clone was seen just once. The J gene is TRBJ2-1, the V gene TRBV9, with TRBD2 identical over 10 bases. CDR1 and CDR2 from the germline V gene are SGDLS and YYNGEE. The CDR3 is 16 amino acids. The J segment lost 5 bases and the V segment lost 0 bases, leaving 5 bases of the junction unmatched. CDR3 amino acids: CASSVEAGGLNNEQFF. CDR3 DNA sequence: TGTGCCAGCAGCGTAGAAGCGGGGGGGCTTAACAATGAGCAGTTCTTC.

This clone has only one observation. The chain joins TRBV7-9 to TRBJ2-7; 15 bases are a match to TRBD2. Trimming removed 5 bases from V and 6 bases from J; junction bases left unmatched: 11. The germline CDR1 and CDR2 sequences are SEHNR and FQNEAQ (reference sequence). The CDR3 covers 17 residues. The DNA of the CDR3 is TGTGCCAGCAGCCCCGGACTAGCGGGAGGGGATGGTCTCGAGCAGTACTTC. Protein sequence: CASSPGLAGGDGLEQYF.

The V call is TRBV6-1, the J call TRBJ1-2; perhaps TRBD1 as D (5 bases). Germline CDR1 reads MNHNS; CDR2 reads SASEGT. Trimming stripped 4 bases from V and 2 bases from J, with 17 bases between. CDR3 length equals 16 residues. This CDR3 is CASSAMGVQTNYGYTF. Here the CDR3 DNA reads TGTGCCAGCAGTGCAATGGGGGTACAAACGAACTATGGCTACACCTTC.

The chain couples TRBV9 to TRBJ2-7; D possibly corresponds to TRBD1 (5 bases). Germline V gene lookup returns CDR1 SGDLS and CDR2 YYNGEE. V was clipped by 4 bases and J by 2 bases, with 16 bases between them. This CDR3 is 15 amino acids long. CDR3 coding DNA: TGTGCCAGCAGCCCCCAACAGGAAATCCCCTACGAGCAGTACTTC. Translated: CASSPQQEIPYEQYF.

The rearrangement links TRBV5-4 to TRBJ1-6; D unresolved. CDR1 and CDR2 from the germline V gene are SGHNT and YYREEE (reference sequence). The CDR3 sequence is 14 residues long. The V gene lost 1 base and the J gene lost 15 bases, with 17 bases spanning the gap. In DNA form, the CDR3 reads TGTGCCAGCAGCTTGCCCAGCCGGCCAGCAGACCTCCACTTT. Its protein product is CASSLPSRPADLHF.

The rearrangement joins TRBV29-1 to TRBJ1-6; D is uncertain. This CDR3 is built from 13 residues. Germline CDR1 SQVTM, CDR2 ANQGSEA. Trimming pared 5 bases from V and 2 bases from J, leaving 7 bases between. The CDR3 sequence: CSVQSTYNSPLHF. The DNA of the CDR3 is TGCAGCGTTCAGAGTACCTATAATTCACCCCTCCACTTT.

The CDR3 DNA reads as TGTGCCAGCTCACCACTCGCAACTAATGAAAAACTGTTTTTT. Its protein is CASSPLATNEKLFF. The V gene is TRBV18, the J gene TRBJ1-4; D uncertain. V dropped 1 base and J dropped 0 bases, with 3 bases sitting between them. In germline, CDR1 is KGHSH, CDR2 LQKENI. This CDR3 has 14 residues.

The genes are TRBV19 and TRBJ1-3; TRBD1 is a possible D gene (5 bases). V lost 1 base and J 4 bases, leaving 8 bases between the germline ends. The CDR3 runs to 14 residues. Germline V gives CDR1 LNHDA, CDR2 SQIVND (reference sequence). Here the CDR3 DNA reads TGTGCCAGTAGTATAGCAGGGAACGGAAACACCATATATTTT. This sequence encodes CASSIAGNGNTIYF.

This chain uses TRBV7-3 with TRBJ1-1; the D is unclear. The V gene's germline CDR1 is SGHTA and CDR2 FQGTGA. The CDR3 extends over 13 amino acids. V gave up 0 bases and J gave up 3 bases, with 5 bases separating them. DNA of the CDR3: TGTGCCAGCAGCTTAACCCCAGACACTGAAGCTTTCTTT. Translation gives CASSLTPDTEAFF.

The chain uses TRBV6-1 and TRBJ2-7; D is possibly TRBD1 (5 bases). The CDR3 totals 14 residues. Germline assignment: CDR1 MNHNS and CDR2 SASEGT. Trimming removed 7 bases at V and 3 bases at J, with 16 bases between. Here the CDR3 DNA reads TGTGCCAGCACCCTCGTCAGGGTGAGCTACGAGCAGTACTTC. Translation gives CASTLVRVSYEQYF.

The sample holds one count of this clone. The rearrangement joins TRBV1 to TRBJ1-2. TRBV1 is listed as a pseudogene. This CDR3 has 16 amino acids. CDR3 region: CTSSPGRSLVSYGYTF. The CDR3 DNA is TGCACCAGCAGCCCGGGACGGAGTCTGGTGTCTTATGGCTACACCTTC.

The chain combines TRBV7-9 with TRBJ2-2; TRBD1 agrees at 10 bases. Germline V gives CDR1 SEHNR, CDR2 FQNEAQ (reference sequence). Unmatched junction bases numbered 12, after V lost 2 bases and J lost 6 bases. This CDR3 comprises 18 residues. The CDR3 region is CASSLLRRQGAPAGELFF. The CDR3 coding sequence is TGTGCCAGCAGCTTATTAAGGCGACAGGGGGCCCCCGCCGGGGAGCTGTTTTTT.

This clone was detected only a few times. The genes are TRBV7-6 and TRBJ2-1; D is perhaps TRBD2 (6 bases). Germline V CDR1 and CDR2: SGHVS, FNYEAQ. Trimming stripped 0 bases from V and 7 bases from J, with 13 bases between. The CDR3 length is 15 residues. The CDR3 coding sequence is TGTGCCAGCAGCTTAGCGGAGGGGTACGGGAATGAGCAGTTCTTC. It yields the protein CASSLAEGYGNEQFF.

The chain carries TRBV6-5 and TRBJ1-3; possibly TRBD1 for D (5 bases). Germline CDR1 is MNHEY and CDR2 is SVGAGI. The CDR3 runs to 15 residues. The ends were cut back, 4 bases at V and 6 bases at J, with 16 bases in the middle. The CDR3 sequence is CASSSGTKASNTIYF. The CDR3 DNA reads as TGTGCCAGCAGTTCCGGGACGAAAGCATCAAACACCATATATTTT.

The chain carries TRBV6-5 and TRBJ2-7; 9 nucleotides align to TRBD1. Germline CDR1 and CDR2: MNHEY and SVGAGI. The CDR3 loop spans 14 amino acids. V gave up 5 bases and J gave up 2 bases; unmatched junction bases: 4. The CDR3 spells CASSHRDRAYEQYF. The CDR3 DNA reads as TGTGCCAGCAGTCACCGGGACAGGGCCTACGAGCAGTACTTC.

This clone has a handful of counts. The gene calls are TRBV2 and TRBJ1-4, with D perhaps TRBD1 (6 bases). Germline CDR1 SNHLY, CDR2 FYNNEI. V lost 8 bases, J lost 10 bases, and 14 bases lay in between. This CDR3 is built from 12 residues. CDR3 protein: CASELGGGKLFF. The CDR3 DNA reads as TGTGCCAGCGAACTGGGGGGCGGAAAACTGTTTTTT.

The V and J genes are TRBV11-3 and TRBJ2-1; D not resolved. Germline lookup yields CDR1 SGHNT and CDR2 YENEEA. This CDR3 spans 11 amino acids. Trimming left V 5 bases short and J 4 bases short, with 3 bases between. As DNA, the CDR3 is TGTGCCAGCAGCGAATACAATGAGCAGTTCTTC. Translation: CASSEYNEQFF.

The J gene is TRBJ2-3, the V gene TRBV7-9, with D perhaps matching TRBD1 (6 bases). V lost 5 bases and J 1 base, leaving 10 bases between the germline ends. The germline V gene has CDR1 SEHNR and CDR2 FQNEAQ (reference sequence). The CDR3 runs 14 residues. The CDR3 sequence is CASSMDRGTDTQYF. The CDR3 DNA follows: TGTGCCAGCAGCATGGACAGAGGCACAGATACGCAGTATTTT.

The chain is built from TRBV4-1 and TRBJ1-2; weak D call: TRBD1 (5 bases). This CDR3 is built from 16 residues. CDR1 and CDR2 (germline): MGHRA, YSYEKL. Trimming took 0 bases from V and 5 from J, leaving 16 bases between them. This CDR3 is CASSQDRRQGIYGYTF. The CDR3 DNA follows: TGCGCCAGCAGCCAAGATCGACGTCAGGGCATATATGGCTACACCTTC.

The genes are TRBV5-1 and TRBJ2-6, with a weak D call TRBD2 (5 bases). This CDR3 has 15 amino acids. V was trimmed by 1 base and J by 2 bases, leaving 7 bases between them. Germline-derived CDR1 and CDR2 are SGHRS and YFSETQ. The CDR3 DNA sequence: TGCGCCAGCAGCTTGCGGGGTACTGGGGCCAACGTCCTGACTTTC. This gives the protein CASSLRGTGANVLTF.